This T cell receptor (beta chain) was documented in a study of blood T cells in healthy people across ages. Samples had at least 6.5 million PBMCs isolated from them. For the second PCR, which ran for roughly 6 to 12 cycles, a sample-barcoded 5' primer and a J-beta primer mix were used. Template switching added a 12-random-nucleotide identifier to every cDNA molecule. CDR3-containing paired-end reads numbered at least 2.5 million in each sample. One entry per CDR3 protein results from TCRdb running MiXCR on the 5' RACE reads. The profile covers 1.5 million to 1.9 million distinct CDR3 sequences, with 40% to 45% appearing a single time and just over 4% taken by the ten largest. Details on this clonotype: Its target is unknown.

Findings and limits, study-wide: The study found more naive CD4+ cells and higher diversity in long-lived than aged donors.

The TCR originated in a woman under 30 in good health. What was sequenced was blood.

Here the CDR3 reads CASSDVGTVYNEQFF. DNA for the CDR3: TGTGCCAGCAGCGACGTCGGGACTGTCTACAATGAGCAGTTCTTC. The chain employs TRBV9 and TRBJ2-1; TRBD2 is a possible D gene (6 bases). The V gene's germline CDR1 is SGDLS and CDR2 YYNGEE. Between the trimmed V and J ends, which lost 3 bases and 3 bases, there was a span of 13 bases. This CDR3 is 15 amino acids long.